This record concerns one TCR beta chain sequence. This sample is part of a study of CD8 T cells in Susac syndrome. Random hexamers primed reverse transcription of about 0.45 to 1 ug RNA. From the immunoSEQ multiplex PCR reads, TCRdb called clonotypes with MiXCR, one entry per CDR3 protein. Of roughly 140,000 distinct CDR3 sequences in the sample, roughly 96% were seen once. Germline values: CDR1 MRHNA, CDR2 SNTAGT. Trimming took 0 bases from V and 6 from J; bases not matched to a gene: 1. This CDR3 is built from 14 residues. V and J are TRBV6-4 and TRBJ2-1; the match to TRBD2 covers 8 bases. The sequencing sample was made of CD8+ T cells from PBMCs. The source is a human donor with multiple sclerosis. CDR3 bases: TGTGCCAGCAGTGACTCGGGGACTAGCAATGAGCAGTTCTTC. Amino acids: CASSDSGTSNEQFF.